Listed below are T cell receptor beta chains from one sample, sequenced in a study of blood T cell repertoires in COVID-19. Sequencing was performed with immunoSEQ multiplex PCR; in TCRdb, only in-frame clones are kept and a portion is missing. The table lists 80,000 or so clones, approximately 81% of them singletons. Material: peripheral blood. The receptors stem from a man at least 80 years old with acute or convalescent COVID-19. The CDR3 runs from the conserved cysteine through the conserved F or W. The D gene is left open where the match is weak. Clone size, where shown, is once, few, many, or a class for clones that have expanded.

v_gene	abundance	j_gene	d_gene	CDR3nt	CDR3aa
TRBV28	.	TRBJ1-4	.	TGTGCCAGCAGTCCTCATTGGGCCGAAAAACTGTTTTTT	CASSPHWAEKLFF
TRBV28	.	TRBJ1-2	TRBD1	TGTGCCAGCAGTTGGCTAATGACAGGGCAAGGTGGCTACACCTTC	CASSWLMTGQGGYTF
TRBV19	.	TRBJ1-5	.	TGTGCCAGTAGTGTAAGACAGGTAGCTCAGCCCCAGCATTTT	CASSVRQVAQPQHF
TRBV6-2/TRBV6-3	.	TRBJ2-7	.	TGTGCCAGCAGTTACGTATCTAACAGGAGATATTCCTACGAGCAGTACTTC	CASSYVSNRRYSYEQYF
TRBV28	.	TRBJ1-2	TRBD1	TGTGCCAGCAGTTTAAGGGCGACAGGGGGATATGGCTACACCTTC	CASSLRATGGYGYTF
TRBV29-1	.	TRBJ2-6	.	TGCAGCGTTGGGCATTCTGGGGCCAACGTCCTGACTTTC	CSVGHSGANVLTF
TRBV2	.	TRBJ1-1	.	TGTGCCAGCAGTTCTCTACGTGGGGGGGACACTGAAGCTTTCTTT	CASSSLRGGDTEAFF
TRBV6-1	once	TRBJ2-2	TRBD1	TGTGCCAGCAGTGAAATTGGACAGGGGGCCCCCAGGGAGCTGTTTTTT	CASSEIGQGAPRELFF
TRBV25-1	.	TRBJ1-5	.	TGTGCCAGCAGTGATAACGACAGGAGCAATCAGCCCCAGCATTTT	CASSDNDRSNQPQHF
TRBV10-3	.	TRBJ1-6	.	TGTGCCATCAGTGAGGGCAGCGGGAGGTCACCCCTCCACTTT	CAISEGSGRSPLHF
TRBV6-6	once	TRBJ1-1	.	TGTGCCAGCAGTTCAGAAACAGGCCCGGAGGCTTTCTTT	CASSSETGPEAFF
TRBV19	.	TRBJ1-1	TRBD1	TGTGCCAGTAGTATCTCGAAAGGGGGCGGGAACACTGAAGCTTTCTTT	CASSISKGGGNTEAFF
TRBV28	.	TRBJ1-2	TRBD1	TGTGCCAGCAGTACCTACAGGGGGCAGGGATATGGCTACACCTTC	CASSTYRGQGYGYTF
TRBV7-7	.	TRBJ2-3	.	TGTGCTAGCAGCCTTTCCTCCTTATACACAGATACGCAGTATTTT	CASSLSSLYTDTQYF